What follows are 2 T cell receptor beta chains derived from one specimen sequenced in a study of naive and memory T cell subsets. The beta constant-region primer was an equimolar mix of two oligonucleotides covering TRBC1 and TRBC2. TCRdb reanalysed the UMI-ligation and nested PCR reads using MiXCR and keeps one entry per CDR3 protein. The sample records 130,000 to 150,000 distinct CDR3 sequences, 15% to 20% being singletons. Sequencing was done on a sample of naive CD4+ T cells from blood. The receptor source for this set is a human donor in good health.

This clonotype was observed at least ten times. V gene TRBV7-9 combines with J gene TRBJ2-3, with D hard to call. CDR1 is SEHNR and CDR2 is FQNEAQ in the germline V gene (reference sequence). The ends were cut back, 3 bases at V and 5 bases at J, with 9 bases in the middle. The CDR3 runs to 13 residues. The DNA of the CDR3 is TGTGCCAGCAGCTTTTACGGCGGAGATACGCAGTATTTT. Its translation is CASSFYGGDTQYF.

This clonotype has only a few counts. This chain connects TRBV7-7 to TRBJ2-5; D unresolved. The CDR3 sequence is 15 residues long. Germline loops: CDR1 SSHAT, CDR2 FNYEAQ (reference sequence). Trimming took 2 bases from V and 0 from J, leaving 10 bases between them. The CDR3, as DNA: TGTGCCAGCAGCTTAATGGGCAGCGACCAAGAGACCCAGTACTTC. Protein sequence: CASSLMGSDQETQYF.